A single T cell receptor (beta chain) is shown here with its context. This sample stems from a study of cytomegalovirus exposure and HLA in healthy donors. CDR3 size: 17 residues. The V gene's germline CDR1 is PRHDT and CDR2 FYEKMQ (reference sequence). Trimming took 4 bases from V and 4 from J, leaving 22 bases between them. Use of 60 Vbeta and 13 Jbeta primers characterized the PCR. Sequencing was performed with immunoSEQ multiplex PCR; in TCRdb, only in-frame clones are kept and a portion is missing. This sample has about 180,000 clones; about three quarters occur once, and the top ten carry approximately 1.4%.

V is TRBV13 and J is TRBJ2-5; TRBD2 might be the D (7 bases). The source of this sequence is a man between 18 and 29 years old in good health and CMV-seronegative. Sample: PBMCs. CDR3 loop: CASSSTHFGGGGETQYF. The CDR3 DNA sequence: TGTGCCAGCAGCTCTACGCACTTTGGGGGCGGGGGAGAGACCCAGTACTTC. Drawing the rest from reference TRBV13 and TRBJ2-5, the complete variable domain is AAGVIQSPRHLIKEKRETATLKCYPIPRHDTVYWYQQGPGQDPQFLISFYEKMQSDKGSIPDRFSAQQFSDYHSELNMSSLELGDSALYFCASSSTHFGGGGETQYFGPGTRLLVL.